This is a list of T cell receptor beta chains from one sample in a study of identical twins. MiXCR, applied by TCRdb to the 5' RACE reads, yields one record per CDR3 protein. Of a few hundred thousand distinct CDR3 sequences in the sample, 8% to 9.5% are singletons; the top ten hold approximately 7%. Separately, the same data were catalogued under a study of yellow fever vaccine responses in identical twins.

The sample consisted of CD8+ T cells sorted from blood. The receptors come from a young woman in good health. Each CDR3 is given with its conserved first and last residue. A D gene is named only where the DNA matches it firmly. Expanded clones get a size class; other rows say once, few or many, or leave the size out.

CDR3 protein | CDR3 DNA | J gene | D gene | clone size | V gene
CASSSYLTPPTGEDYEQYF | TGTGCCAGCAGCTCTTACCTAACACCTCCGACAGGGGAGGACTACGAGCAGTACTTC | TRBJ2-7 | TRBD1 | . | TRBV5-4
CSVRSGGSYEQYF | TGCAGCGTTCGGTCAGGGGGATCCTACGAGCAGTACTTC | TRBJ2-7 | TRBD1 | many | TRBV29-1
CASSTFGETQYF | TGTGCCAGCAGTACCTTCGGAGAGACCCAGTACTTC | TRBJ2-5 | . | many | TRBV27
CASSPAGHNEQFF | TGTGCCAGCAGCCCAGCAGGGCACAATGAGCAGTTCTTC | TRBJ2-1 | . | few | TRBV4-2
CASTAGAGGELFF | TGTGCCAGCACCGCAGGCGCCGGCGGGGAGCTGTTTTTT | TRBJ2-2 | . | few | TRBV24-1
CASSQVRGTASSLNTGELFF | TGTGCCAGCAGCCAAGTCCGGGGGACAGCTAGCAGCCTGAACACCGGGGAGCTGTTTTTT | TRBJ2-2 | . | few | TRBV14
CASSGGGTPYEQYF | TGTGCCAGCAGCGGAGGGGGAACCCCCTACGAGCAGTACTTC | TRBJ2-7 | . | many | TRBV9
CASSFSAGDTDTQYF | TGTGCCAGCAGTTTTTCAGCGGGGGACACAGATACGCAGTATTTT | TRBJ2-3 | TRBD2 | . | TRBV27
CASSLMQGPGLLEQYF | TGCGCCAGCAGCTTAATGCAGGGCCCCGGACTACTCGAGCAGTACTTC | TRBJ2-7 | . | few | TRBV5-1
CASSPSGTKSIEGLFF | TGTGCCAGCAGCCCCTCCGGGACCAAATCTATCGAGGGGCTGTTTTTT | TRBJ2-2 | . | . | TRBV7-3
CASRSYGVGVYEQYF | TGTGCCAGCAGATCGTATGGGGTCGGGGTCTACGAGCAGTACTTC | TRBJ2-7 | . | . | TRBV6-2/TRBV6-3
CASSRDRESTDTQYF | TGTGCCAGCAGCCGGGACAGGGAGAGCACAGATACGCAGTATTTT | TRBJ2-3 | TRBD1 | few | TRBV7-6
CSARGIVLSYEQYF | TGCAGTGCTAGAGGCATTGTCCTATCGTACGAGCAGTACTTC | TRBJ2-7 | . | . | TRBV20-1
CASRTEAFF | TGTGCCAGCAGGACTGAAGCTTTCTTT | TRBJ1-1 | . | few | TRBV2
CASSFVGREAFF | TGTGCCAGCAGTTTCGTGGGTAGAGAAGCTTTCTTT | TRBJ1-1 | . | . | TRBV27
CASSYPVAGGEEDTQYF | TGCGCCAGCAGTTATCCGGTAGCGGGGGGCGAGGAAGATACGCAGTATTTT | TRBJ2-3 | TRBD2 | few | TRBV4-1
CASSPRESNSPLHF | TGTGCCAGCAGCCCCCGGGAAAGCAATTCACCCCTCCACTTT | TRBJ1-6 | . | . | TRBV7-9
CSARALWSYNEQFF | TGCAGTGCTAGAGCGTTGTGGAGCTACAATGAGCAGTTCTTC | TRBJ2-1 | . | many | TRBV20-1
CASSSPRGPPLRPYNEQFF | TGTGCCAGCAGCTCCCCCCGGGGCCCCCCTTTGAGGCCCTACAATGAGCAGTTCTTC | TRBJ2-1 | . | . | TRBV7-6
CASSGTATSYEQYF | TGTGCCAGCAGTGGGACGGCCACTTCCTACGAGCAGTACTTC | TRBJ2-7 | . | many | TRBV27
CASGQTLSYEQYF | TGTGCCAGCGGGCAGACCCTCTCCTACGAGCAGTACTTC | TRBJ2-7 | . | few | TRBV6-6
CASSYRLAGEPPITDTQYF | TGTGCCAGCAGTTACAGGCTAGCGGGGGAACCACCTATCACAGATACGCAGTATTTT | TRBJ2-3 | TRBD2 | . | TRBV6-5
CASSRLTAGAGELFF | TGTGCCAGCAGCCGGCTGACCGCCGGCGCCGGGGAGCTGTTTTTT | TRBJ2-2 | . | . | TRBV7-9
CASSLHEGPSDGYTF | TGCGCCAGCAGCTTGCACGAAGGACCATCGGATGGCTACACCTTC | TRBJ1-2 | . | . | TRBV5-1
CASSLDAGRANIQYF | TGTGCCAGCAGCTTAGACGCGGGCAGGGCGAACATTCAGTACTTC | TRBJ2-4 | . | . | TRBV7-2